This is a list of T cell receptor beta chains from one sample in a study of T cell repertoires in cytomegalovirus infection. MiXCR was run by TCRdb on the reads, yielding one entry per CDR3 protein. The table records 200,000 or so distinct CDR3 sequences, 30% to 45% of them present only once. These receptors lack a known antigen. The sequenced sample was CD8+ T cells from cultured PBMCs, obtained from culture after CMV antigen stimulation. The source of these receptors is a human donor in good health (CMV status not recorded). Some clones in this sample may be carry-over from other donors' samples. The CDR3 runs from the conserved cysteine through the conserved F or W. D genes are given only for firm matches. The size entry is marked missing in some rows and otherwise reads once, few, many or a size class.

>14|TRBV7-8|TRBJ1-1|NA|NA
TGTGCCAGCAGCTTAGCGCGGGTTCCCACTGAAGCTTTCTTT
CASSLARVPTEAFF
>12|TRBV4-1|TRBJ2-1|NA|NA
TGCGCCAGCAGCCAGGGGGCGAATGAGCAGTTCTTC
CASSQGANEQFF
>12|TRBV7-9|TRBJ2-2|TRBD1|few
TGTGCCAGCAGGTTACAGGGGAAGGAGCTGTTTTTT
CASRLQGKELFF
>16|TRBV20-1|TRBJ2-3|NA|NA
TGCAGTGCTAGAGATCGGGGTGGCATCGTCGTAGATACGCAGTATTTT
CSARDRGGIVVDTQYF
>14|TRBV27|TRBJ2-7|NA|NA
TGTGCCAGCCTCGGACAGTCCTACCCCTACGAGCAGTACTTC
CASLGQSYPYEQYF
>13|TRBV6-1|TRBJ1-5|NA|NA
TGTGCCAGCAGTGAGTACAGCAATCAGCCCCAGCATTTT
CASSEYSNQPQHF
>14|TRBV2|TRBJ2-2|NA|NA
TGTGTATCAGCCAGGGTGATAAACACCGGGGAGCTGTTTTTT
CVSARVINTGELFF
>14|TRBV7-9|TRBJ1-5|TRBD1|few
TGTGCCAGCAGCGCAGGGGGGCTCAATCAGCCCCAGCATTTT
CASSAGGLNQPQHF
>16|TRBV27|TRBJ1-4|NA|NA
TGTGCCAGCAGTTTAGTAGGGGTTGCAACTAATGAAAAACTGTTTTTT
CASSLVGVATNEKLFF
>16|TRBV7-8|TRBJ2-2|NA|NA
TGTGCCAGCAGCTCCCGACAGGGAGGATTCACCGGGGAGCTGTTTTTT
CASSSRQGGFTGELFF
>16|TRBV27|TRBJ2-1|NA|NA
TGTGCCAGCCGAGAGAACGATTGGAGCACCTACAATGAGCAGTTCTTC
CASRENDWSTYNEQFF
>16|TRBV20-1|TRBJ1-1|NA|NA
TGCAGTGCTAGAGATCCCAGGGGTACCTTGAACACTGAAGCTTTCTTT
CSARDPRGTLNTEAFF
>12|TRBV7-3|TRBJ2-1|NA|few
TGTGCCAGCAGCTTAACGGCGAATGAGCAGTTCTTC
CASSLTANEQFF
>18|TRBV7-4|TRBJ2-1|TRBD2|few
TGTGCCAGCAGCTTCTCCCAGCGGGAGCCTCTAGGGCGCAATGAGCAGTTCTTC
CASSFSQREPLGRNEQFF
>17|TRBV7-8|TRBJ2-3|TRBD2|many
TGTGCCAGCAGCTCGACTCCCAGCGGGAGGGTCACGGATACGCAGTATTTT
CASSSTPSGRVTDTQYF
>15|TRBV11-2|TRBJ2-3|TRBD2|NA
TGTGCCAGCAGCCATAGCGGGAGTGGGAGATATACGCAGTATTTT
CASSHSGSGRYTQYF
>15|TRBV4-1|TRBJ2-1|TRBD1|many
TGCGCCAGCAGCCAAGGGACAGGGGGCGCGAATGAGCAGTTCTTC
CASSQGTGGANEQFF
>13|TRBV7-6|TRBJ2-3|NA|NA
TGTGCCAGCAGCTTATTGACTTCAGATACGCAGTATTTT
CASSLLTSDTQYF
>14|TRBV27|TRBJ2-1|NA|NA
TGTGCCAGCAGTTTATCGCAGCTAAACAATGAGCAGTTCTTC
CASSLSQLNNEQFF
>16|TRBV28|TRBJ2-4|TRBD2|NA
TGTGCCAGCAGGGGAGCGGGAGCGTTTCGGTCTGACATTCAGTACTTC
CASRGAGAFRSDIQYF
>14|TRBV7-9|TRBJ2-2|NA|NA
TGTGCCAGCAGCGCACGACAGAACACCGGGGAGCTGTTTTTT
CASSARQNTGELFF
>15|TRBV2|TRBJ1-5|NA|NA
TGTGCCAGCATCCCGAACCGCGCCGTTAATCAGCCCCAGCATTTT
CASIPNRAVNQPQHF
>13|TRBV7-2|TRBJ2-7|NA|few
TGTGCCAGCAGCTTCAGAGGGGGGCAAGAGCAGTACTTC
CASSFRGGQEQYF
>15|TRBV27|TRBJ2-1|TRBD1|NA
TGTGCCAGCAGTCCCGGGACAGGGTCCCACAATGAGCAGTTCTTC
CASSPGTGSHNEQFF
>15|TRBV7-6|TRBJ2-3|NA|many
TGTGCCAGCAGCCGCCGGGACCTCTACACAGATACGCAGTATTTT
CASSRRDLYTDTQYF
>15|TRBV11-2|TRBJ1-1|NA|many
TGTGCCAGCAGTCACTTTCAGGGGAGGAACACTGAAGCTTTCTTT
CASSHFQGRNTEAFF
>14|TRBV6-1|TRBJ2-7|NA|few
TGTGCCAGCAGGGCGAGAGGGGCGGCTTACGAGCAGTACTTC
CASRARGAAYEQYF
>16|TRBV7-6|TRBJ2-7|TRBD2|few
TGTGCCAGCAGCTTAGCGCCTAGCGGAAGCTCCTACGAGCAGTACTTC
CASSLAPSGSSYEQYF
>14|TRBV7-9|TRBJ1-1|TRBD1|NA
TGTGCCAGCAGCTTATCAGGGGGCGCGCCTGAAGCTTTCTTT
CASSLSGGAPEAFF
>13|TRBV27|TRBJ2-7|TRBD1|NA
TGTGCCAGCGCTAAAGGACAGGGGAACGAGCAGTACTTC
CASAKGQGNEQYF
>17|TRBV7-8|TRBJ2-2|NA|NA
TGTGCCAGCAGCTTAGACGCGATATGGTCGAACACCGGGGAGCTGTTTTTT
CASSLDAIWSNTGELFF
>16|TRBV6-1|TRBJ2-1|TRBD2|NA
TGTGCCAGCAGTGAATACCCTAGCGGGGTCCACAATGAGCAGTTCTTC
CASSEYPSGVHNEQFF
>15|TRBV7-6|TRBJ2-7|NA|few
TGTGCCAGCAGCGAGAGACAGGCCCGCTCCTACGAGCAGTACTTC
CASSERQARSYEQYF
>15|TRBV5-5|TRBJ2-6|NA|NA
TGTGCCAGCAAAACTGTGGACTCTGGGGCCAACGTCCTGACTTTC
CASKTVDSGANVLTF
>15|TRBV5-1|TRBJ1-1|NA|NA
TGCGCCAGCAGCTTGTTAAAGGGCATGAACACTGAAGCTTTCTTT
CASSLLKGMNTEAFF
>17|TRBV14|TRBJ1-1|NA|few
TGTGCCAGCAGCCAAGTCATCGAGCCAGGTGGCCGCATGGAAGCTTTCTTT
CASSQVIEPGGRMEAFF
>13|TRBV7-9|TRBJ2-2|NA|few
TGTGCCAGCAGCTTAGATGTTACCGGGGAGCTGTTTTTT
CASSLDVTGELFF
>15|TRBV7-2|TRBJ1-1|NA|many
TGTGCCAGCAGCTTAGCGAGCCGTTTGAACACTGAAGCTTTCTTT
CASSLASRLNTEAFF
>13|TRBV30|TRBJ1-1|NA|NA
TGTGCCTGGAGTGTAATGGTGAACACTGAAGCTTTCTTT
CAWSVMVNTEAFF
>13|TRBV7-9|TRBJ1-6|NA|NA
TGTGCCAGCAGCACCGCTAGCAATTCACCCCTCCACTTT
CASSTASNSPLHF
>14|TRBV7-4|TRBJ2-7|NA|NA
TGTGCCAGCAGCTTCCTAGTGGACTCCTACGAGCAGTACTTC
CASSFLVDSYEQYF
>13|TRBV12-3/TRBV12-4|TRBJ2-3|NA|NA
TGTGCCGCGAGAGGACGTGACACAGATACGCAGTATTTT
CAARGRDTDTQYF
>13|TRBV7-3|TRBJ2-7|NA|NA
TGTGCCAGCAGCTCCCAGGGGACGGGCGAGCAGTACTTC
CASSSQGTGEQYF
>14|TRBV27|TRBJ1-2|NA|NA
TGTGCCAGCAGTTTAGCATCTGCTAACTATGGCTACACCTTC
CASSLASANYGYTF
>15|TRBV28|TRBJ1-1|NA|NA
TGTGCCAGCAGTTTATCTCTCCGAGTGAACACTGAAGCTTTCTTT
CASSLSLRVNTEAFF
>15|TRBV6-1|TRBJ1-1|NA|few
TGTGCCAGCATTAAGGGGTGGGGTATGAACACTGAAGCTTTCTTT
CASIKGWGMNTEAFF
>15|TRBV19|TRBJ1-1|NA|NA
TGTGCCAGTAGTATAGGCCAGGGACTCGGCACTGAAGCTTTCTTT
CASSIGQGLGTEAFF
>16|TRBV7-9|TRBJ2-1|NA|NA
TGTGCCAGCAGCCCCCCACTAGGCCATGAAGACAATGAGCAGTTCTTC
CASSPPLGHEDNEQFF
>15|TRBV5-5|TRBJ1-1|NA|NA
TGTGCCAGCAGCATAACCGGGACAAGGTACACTGAAGCTTTCTTT
CASSITGTRYTEAFF
>15|TRBV5-6|TRBJ2-1|NA|NA
TGTGCCAGCAGCTTGTTATCGGGGGTTAGCAATGAGCAGTTCTTC
CASSLLSGVSNEQFF
>15|TRBV20-1|TRBJ1-1|NA|many
TGCAGTGCCGCCGTCAGGGTCGCGACGAACACTGAAGCTTTCTTT
CSAAVRVATNTEAFF
>17|TRBV7-9|TRBJ2-2|NA|NA
TGTGCCAGCAGCACAGCTACCAACGCCCTGAACACCGGGGAGCTGTTTTTT
CASSTATNALNTGELFF
>15|TRBV4-2|TRBJ2-7|NA|NA
TGTGCCAGCAGCCAAGCCCTAGCTAACAACTACGAGCAGTACTTC
CASSQALANNYEQYF
>17|TRBV7-6|TRBJ2-2|NA|NA
TGTGCCAGCAGCTTTACAGTCTCGGACAGCTTCACCGGGGAGCTGTTTTTT
CASSFTVSDSFTGELFF
>12|TRBV12-5|TRBJ1-2|TRBD1|NA
TGTGCTAGTGGTGAGGGGGCCCAAGGCTACACCTTC
CASGEGAQGYTF
>15|TRBV7-8|TRBJ2-2|NA|many
TGTGCCAGCAGCTTAGTGGAAGGGGGGCACGGGGAGCTGTTTTTT
CASSLVEGGHGELFF
>15|TRBV20-1|TRBJ1-3|NA|NA
TGCAGTGCTAGATGGATGCCCAGCTCTGGAAACACCATATATTTT
CSARWMPSSGNTIYF